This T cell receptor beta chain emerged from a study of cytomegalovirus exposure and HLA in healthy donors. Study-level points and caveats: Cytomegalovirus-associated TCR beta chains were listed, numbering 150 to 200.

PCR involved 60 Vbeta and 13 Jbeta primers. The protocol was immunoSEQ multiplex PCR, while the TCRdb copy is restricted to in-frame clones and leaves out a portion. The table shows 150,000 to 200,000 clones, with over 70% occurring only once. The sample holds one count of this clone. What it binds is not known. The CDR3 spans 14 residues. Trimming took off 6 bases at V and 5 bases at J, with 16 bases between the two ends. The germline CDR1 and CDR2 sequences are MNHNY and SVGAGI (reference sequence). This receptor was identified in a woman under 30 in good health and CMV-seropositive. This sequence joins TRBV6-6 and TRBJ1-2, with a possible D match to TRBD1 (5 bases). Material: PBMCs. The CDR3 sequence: CASSSTTVGYGYTF. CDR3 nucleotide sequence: TGTGCCAGCAGCTCAACGACAGTCGGGTATGGCTACACCTTC.